A selection of T cell receptor beta chains follows, all from one sample in a study of response to subunit inactivated influenza vaccine. TCRdb fed the RT-PCR reads into MiXCR, producing one record per CDR3 protein. Found here are 150,000 to 200,000 distinct CDR3 sequences, around 12% of them singletons; the top ten hold 25% to 35%. These data were also reused for a study on T cells expressing NK-cell markers.

This material consisted of CD8+ T cells sorted from PBMCs, taken 11 to 12 days after vaccination. The origin of the receptors is a man aged 50 or older who received an inactivated influenza vaccine. Both conserved end residues are part of each CDR3. The D gene is left open where the match is weak. Part of the rows lack a size; the others show once, few, many or a class for expanded clones.

CAWSVPGTDYEQYF,TGTGCCTGGAGTGTACCCGGGACAGATTACGAGCAGTACTTC,few,TRBV30,TRBJ2-7,TRBD1
CSARYPGSDYGYTF,TGCAGTGCTAGATACCCAGGGTCGGACTATGGCTACACCTTC,-,TRBV20-1,TRBJ1-2,-
CASSPDYTF,TGTGCCAGCAGCCCAGACTACACCTTC,-,TRBV7-9,TRBJ1-2,-
CASSQDVANYGYTF,TGCGCCAGCAGCCAAGATGTCGCTAACTATGGCTACACCTTC,few,TRBV4-3,TRBJ1-2,-
CASSLGPEQYF,TGTGCCAGCAGCTTAGGCCCGGAGCAGTACTTC,many,TRBV5-5,TRBJ2-7,-
CASSVFLRNEQFF,TGCGCCAGCAGTGTATTTCTCCGAAATGAGCAGTTCTTC,few,TRBV10-2,TRBJ2-1,-
CASSPGGAGELFF,TGTGCCAGCAGCCCGGGTGGGGCCGGGGAGCTGTTTTTT,many,TRBV7-6,TRBJ2-2,-
CASSLDWRGYRNEQFF,TGTGCCAGCAGCTTAGACTGGCGGGGGTACCGCAATGAGCAGTTCTTC,-,TRBV11-2,TRBJ2-1,TRBD2
CASSQNRGQIEQYF,TGCGCCAGCAGCCAGAACAGGGGGCAGATCGAGCAGTACTTC,-,TRBV4-1,TRBJ2-7,TRBD1
CASSSGQGASGYTF,TGTGCCAGCAGCTCGGGACAGGGGGCGAGTGGCTACACCTTC,few,TRBV7-9,TRBJ1-2,TRBD1
CAGQGRVTNNEQFF,TGTGCTGGCCAGGGACGGGTAACAAACAATGAGCAGTTCTTC,-,TRBV30,TRBJ2-1,-
CASSAPESGSSYNEQFF,TGTGCCAGCAGCGCCCCCGAGAGCGGGAGCTCCTACAATGAGCAGTTCTTC,many,TRBV2,TRBJ2-1,TRBD2
CASSGYRGRQPDYGYTF,TGTGCCAGCAGCGGTTACCGGGGACGGCAACCCGACTATGGCTACACCTTC,-,TRBV9,TRBJ1-2,-
CASSFGTASTDTQYF,TGTGCCAGCAGTTTTGGGACAGCTAGCACAGATACGCAGTATTTT,many,TRBV7-2,TRBJ2-3,TRBD1
CASSTGLYYTF,TGTGCCAGCAGTACCGGACTTTACTACACCTTC,few,TRBV7-6,TRBJ1-2,-
CASSPTSGTPNEQFF,TGTGCCAGCAGCCCGACTAGCGGGACGCCCAATGAGCAGTTCTTC,few,TRBV13,TRBJ2-1,TRBD2
CSARGTSGIQITYNEQFF,TGCAGTGCCAGGGGGACTAGCGGGATCCAGATCACCTACAATGAGCAGTTCTTC,few,TRBV20-1,TRBJ2-1,TRBD2
CSAWDSYNEQFF,TGCAGTGCCTGGGACAGCTACAATGAGCAGTTCTTC,-,TRBV20-1,TRBJ2-1,TRBD1
CASSLSTSGLDGHEQYF,TGTGCCAGCAGTTTGAGCACTAGCGGGCTAGATGGCCACGAGCAGTACTTC,-,TRBV28,TRBJ2-7,TRBD2
CASSSVDRNTEAFF,TGTGCCAGCAGCTCAGTTGACAGGAACACTGAAGCTTTCTTT,few,TRBV7-6,TRBJ1-1,-
CATSETLSAHQETQYF,TGTGCCACCAGTGAAACCTTGTCCGCTCATCAAGAGACCCAGTACTTC,-,TRBV24-1,TRBJ2-5,-
CASSYSTRTGVSYEQYF,TGTGCCAGCAGTTACTCGACCAGGACAGGGGTATCTTACGAGCAGTACTTC,-,TRBV6-5,TRBJ2-7,TRBD1
CACGGYPEAFF,TGCGCCTGTGGGGGATATCCTGAAGCTTTCTTT,-,TRBV10-2,TRBJ1-1,-
CASSYAHRGLGQPQHF,TGTGCCAGCAGTTACGCGCACAGGGGTTTGGGTCAGCCCCAGCATTTT,-,TRBV6-5,TRBJ1-5,TRBD1
CSARDLLRGSSTDTQYF,TGCAGTGCTAGAGATCTTCTGAGGGGATCTAGCACAGATACGCAGTATTTT,-,TRBV20-1,TRBJ2-3,-
CASTLGRGWEQYF,TGTGCCAGCACGCTGGGCAGGGGATGGGAGCAGTACTTC,-,TRBV12-3/TRBV12-4,TRBJ2-7,-
CASRVIREVTGELFF,TGTGCCAGCAGGGTAATCAGGGAGGTCACCGGGGAGCTGTTTTTT,-,TRBV28,TRBJ2-2,-
CASSFLDSGNTIYF,TGTGCCAGCAGCTTCCTGGACTCTGGAAACACCATATATTTT,-,TRBV12-3/TRBV12-4,TRBJ1-3,-
CATSREGVLNTEAFF,TGTGCCACCAGCAGAGAGGGAGTCCTGAACACTGAAGCTTTCTTT,-,TRBV15,TRBJ1-1,-
CASSQDFSTGEGEQYF,TGCGCCAGCAGCCAAGATTTTAGCACGGGGGAGGGCGAGCAGTACTTC,few,TRBV4-3,TRBJ2-7,TRBD2
CASSQGTGGMNEQFF,TGCGCCAGCAGCCAAGGGACAGGGGGCATGAATGAGCAGTTCTTC,-,TRBV4-1,TRBJ2-1,TRBD1
CASSVATSGRANEQFF,TGTGCCAGCAGCGTAGCTACTAGCGGGAGGGCTAATGAGCAGTTCTTC,-,TRBV9,TRBJ2-1,TRBD2
CAATKGVLYEQYF,TGTGCGGCAACGAAGGGGGTCCTCTACGAGCAGTACTTC,-,TRBV2,TRBJ2-7,-
CASSYSAGGTEAFF,TGTGCCAGCAGTTACTCCGCAGGGGGCACTGAAGCTTTCTTT,few,TRBV6-2/TRBV6-3,TRBJ1-1,TRBD1
CASSPLRLNEQSF,TGTGCCAGCAGCCCGTTAAGGTTGAATGAGCAGTCCTTC,few,TRBV7-2,TRBJ2-1,-
CALREAGTDTQYF,TGTGCCCTACGGGAGGCTGGCACAGATACGCAGTATTTT,-,TRBV10-3,TRBJ2-3,TRBD2
CASSHSRGGPGELFF,TGCGCCAGCAGCCATTCGCGTGGGGGTCCCGGGGAGCTGTTTTTT,-,TRBV4-3,TRBJ2-2,-
CSASRVGGRNTEAFF,TGCAGTGCTAGCAGGGTCGGGGGTCGGAACACTGAAGCTTTCTTT,-,TRBV20-1,TRBJ1-1,-
CASSPQVFTGELFF,TGTGCCAGCAGTCCTCAGGTGTTCACCGGGGAGCTGTTTTTT,-,TRBV12-3/TRBV12-4,TRBJ2-2,-
CASSLRTGVAYNEQFF,TGTGCCAGCAGTCTCAGGACAGGGGTAGCCTACAATGAGCAGTTCTTC,-,TRBV12-3/TRBV12-4,TRBJ2-1,TRBD1
CASKGPKTEITELFF,TGTGCCAGCAAGGGGCCTAAGACAGAGATAACCGAGCTGTTTTTT,few,TRBV6-2/TRBV6-3,TRBJ2-2,-
CASSQVLDSGANVLTF,TGCGCCAGCAGCCAAGTGCTGGACTCTGGGGCCAACGTCCTGACTTTC,-,TRBV4-1,TRBJ2-6,-
CASSKGHRSYEQYF,TGTGCCAGCAGCAAAGGGCACCGCTCCTACGAGCAGTACTTC,once,TRBV5-5,TRBJ2-7,-
CASSLVGQGSVEQYF,TGTGCCAGCAGCTTAGTGGGACAGGGGTCTGTCGAGCAGTACTTC,few,TRBV7-9,TRBJ2-7,TRBD1
CASSPLSGAFYEQYF,TGTGCCAGCAGTCCTCTTTCAGGGGCCTTCTACGAGCAGTACTTC,many,TRBV6-2/TRBV6-3,TRBJ2-7,-
CASRGTSGFSSTDTQYF,TGTGCCAGCCGAGGGACTAGCGGATTTTCTAGCACAGATACGCAGTATTTT,few,TRBV7-8,TRBJ2-3,TRBD2
CASSYYWDNEQFF,TGTGCCAGCAGTTACTACTGGGACAATGAGCAGTTCTTC,few,TRBV6-5,TRBJ2-1,-
CATSAGWNTGELFF,TGTGCCACCAGTGCGGGATGGAACACCGGGGAGCTGTTTTTT,-,TRBV24-1,TRBJ2-2,-
CASSYTTEQFF,TGTGCCAGCAGTTACACGACTGAGCAGTTCTTC,once,TRBV6-2/TRBV6-3,TRBJ2-1,-
CASSFPGTNQPQHF,TGTGCCAGCAGCTTTCCAGGGACCAATCAGCCCCAGCATTTT,-,TRBV7-9,TRBJ1-5,-
CSVDAGTRQETQYF,TGCAGCGTTGACGCCGGGACTAGACAAGAGACCCAGTACTTC,many,TRBV29-1,TRBJ2-5,TRBD2
CASSLALGAPTGELFF,TGTGCCAGCAGTTTGGCATTAGGGGCACCGACCGGGGAGCTGTTTTTT,-,TRBV28,TRBJ2-2,-
CASSGLPGGSSYEQYF,TGTGCCAGCAGTGGTCTTCCGGGGGGGAGCTCCTACGAGCAGTACTTC,few,TRBV2,TRBJ2-7,TRBD2
CASRSTGPNTEAFF,TGTGCCAGCAGGAGCACAGGCCCCAACACTGAAGCTTTCTTT,few,TRBV28,TRBJ1-1,-
CSVAGPGQMQETQYF,TGCAGCGTTGCCGGACCGGGACAGATGCAAGAGACCCAGTACTTC,many,TRBV29-1,TRBJ2-5,TRBD1
CASSVRSGGLTDTQYF,TGTGCCAGCAGCGTGCGTAGCGGGGGGCTCACAGATACGCAGTATTTT,few,TRBV9,TRBJ2-3,TRBD2
CASRAGAGPNYGYTF,TGTGCCAGCAGAGCCGGGGCAGGGCCCAACTATGGCTACACCTTC,few,TRBV2,TRBJ1-2,-